These 15 T cell receptor beta chains came from one sample sequenced in a study of blood T cell repertoires in COVID-19. Sequencing was performed with immunoSEQ multiplex PCR; in TCRdb, only in-frame clones are kept and a portion is missing. The sample lists approximately 110,000 clones; 81% were seen once. Sample: peripheral blood. The receptor set was obtained from a man in his fifties with acute or convalescent COVID-19.

The V gene is TRBV2, the J gene TRBJ1-5; 7 nucleotides match TRBD1. CDR3 length: 14 residues. The germline V gene encodes CDR1 SNHLY and CDR2 FYNNEI. Trimming cost V 9 bases and J 2 bases; bases outside gene matches: 7. The CDR3 reads CASKGAYGNQPQHF. The CDR3 DNA is TGTGCCAGTAAGGGGGCGTATGGCAATCAGCCCCAGCATTTT.

This chain uses TRBV5-6 with TRBJ2-7; D gene ambiguous. V was clipped by 3 bases and J by 2 bases, with 3 bases between them. Germline V gene sequence: CDR1 SGHDT, CDR2 YYEEEE. The CDR3 loop spans 11 amino acids. In DNA, the CDR3 is TGTGCCAGCAGCTCCGCCTACGAGCAGTACTTC. Protein: CASSSAYEQYF.

This chain joins TRBV9 and TRBJ2-2; the D gene is possibly TRBD1 (6 bases). CDR3 length: 18 amino acids. V was pared by 4 bases and J by 2 bases, with 21 bases between. In germline, CDR1 is SGDLS, CDR2 YYNGEE. The CDR3 sequence is CASSFLPGQGPNTGELFF. As DNA, the CDR3 is TGTGCCAGCAGCTTCCTACCGGGACAAGGCCCAAACACCGGGGAGCTGTTTTTT.

This clone was observed a few times. J is TRBJ1-1 and V is TRBV2; D may be TRBD1 (6 bases). The germline gives CDR1 SNHLY, CDR2 FYNNEI. The V and J ends lost 6 bases and 4 bases respectively, with 12 bases between them. The CDR3 has 13 amino acids. The DNA for the CDR3 is TGTGCCAGCAGCCCAGGGGTGGGCACTGAAGCTTTCTTT. It translates to CASSPGVGTEAFF.

This chain links TRBV5-4 with TRBJ1-1; possibly TRBD1 for D (6 bases). Germline lookup yields CDR1 SGHNT and CDR2 YYREEE (reference sequence). The V and J ends lost 4 bases and 0 bases respectively, with 16 bases between them. CDR3 size: 16 residues. The CDR3 DNA follows: TGTGCCAGCAGCCCCGCCAGGCGACAGGTGAACACTGAAGCTTTCTTT. Amino acids: CASSPARRQVNTEAFF.

A single count supports this clone. This chain joins TRBV9 and TRBJ2-5; tentatively, D is TRBD1 (5 bases). V lost 2 bases, J lost 8 bases, and 13 bases lay in between. This CDR3 spans 13 amino acids. CDR1 is SGDLS and CDR2 is YYNGEE in the germline V gene. CDR3 in DNA: TGTGCCAGCAGCGTCAGCAGGGCCGAAACCCAGTACTTC. It encodes CASSVSRAETQYF.

The rearrangement uses TRBV11-2 and TRBJ1-4; no clear D gene. The V and J ends lost 1 base and 6 bases respectively, with 3 bases between them. CDR1 is SGHAT, CDR2 FQNNGV, per germline. This CDR3 region has 12 residues. The CDR3 spells CASSLVDEKLFF. Here the CDR3 DNA reads TGTGCCAGCAGCTTAGTAGATGAAAAACTGTTTTTT.

This rearrangement joins TRBV5-1 to TRBJ2-2, with D maybe TRBD2 (5 bases). This CDR3 region has 16 residues. Germline CDR1 reads SGHRS; CDR2 reads YFSETQ. V dropped 1 base and J dropped 3 bases, with 13 bases sitting between them. The CDR3, as DNA: TGCGCCAGCAGCTTGCGACGGGGTATAGACACCGGGGAGCTGTTTTTT. Amino acid sequence: CASSLRRGIDTGELFF.

V gene TRBV7-2 combines with J gene TRBJ1-3, with 9 bases aligning to TRBD1. Germline CDR1 and CDR2: SGHTA and FQGNSA. V shed 5 bases, J shed 4 bases, and the junction held 9 bases outside the gene matches. The CDR3 is 16 amino acids. CDR3 sequence: CASSGNRGRPGNTIYF. CDR3 bases: TGTGCCAGCAGCGGAAACAGGGGGCGCCCAGGAAACACCATATATTTT.

This clone was seen more than once but under ten times. The chain carries TRBV4-1 and TRBJ1-6; no firm D call. V was clipped by 2 bases and J by 7 bases, with 9 bases between them. This CDR3 region has 14 residues. Germline CDR1 and CDR2: MGHRA and YSYEKL. The CDR3 is CASSQRVLNSPLHF. The CDR3 region has the DNA TGCGCCAGCAGCCAACGGGTCTTGAATTCACCCCTCCACTTT.

The chain couples TRBV27 to TRBJ2-3; tentatively, D is TRBD2 (6 bases). Trimming took 5 bases from V and 4 from J, leaving 16 bases between them. CDR1 is MNHEY, CDR2 SMNVEV, per germline (reference sequence). The CDR3 sequence is 15 residues long. The CDR3 DNA reads TGTGCCAGCAGTCTCGGGCAAGGGGAGGCAGATACGCAGTATTTT. Its protein is CASSLGQGEADTQYF.

The DNA for the CDR3 is TGCGCCAGCAGCTTGGTGGCGCGGGGGGACTACAATGAGCAGTTCTTC. Translated, it gives CASSLVARGDYNEQFF. The rearrangement uses TRBV5-1 and TRBJ2-1; 8 nucleotides match TRBD2. Germline loops: CDR1 SGHRS, CDR2 YFSETQ. The CDR3 length is 16 residues. The J segment lost 3 bases and the V segment lost 0 bases, leaving 5 bases of the junction unmatched.

This clone was counted only a few times. This chain joins TRBV29-1 and TRBJ1-2; D not certain. V lost 4 bases to trimming and J lost 0 bases, with 21 bases between them. The CDR3 sequence is 17 residues long. Germline V gene data show CDR1 as SQVTM and CDR2 as ANQGSEA. The CDR3 region has the DNA TGCAGCGTTGGCCTAGCAGGATTGGGGAGACCTAACTATGGCTACACCTTC. Encoded protein: CSVGLAGLGRPNYGYTF.

The chain links TRBV6-5 to TRBJ1-6; possible D gene TRBD1, 5 bases. The germline V and J ends were trimmed by 8 bases and 5 bases, with 16 bases remaining between them. The CDR3 has 15 amino acids. Germline V gives CDR1 MNHEY, CDR2 SVGAGI. CDR3 in DNA: TGTGCCAGCCGGGGGGGGACTCTAAATAATTCACCCCTCCACTTT. This translates into CASRGGTLNNSPLHF.

The rearrangement links TRBV5-6 to TRBJ1-2, with D hard to call. The CDR3 runs 14 residues. In germline, CDR1 is SGHDT, CDR2 YYEEEE. Trimming took 4 bases from V and 2 from J, leaving 12 bases between them. Written as DNA, the CDR3 is TGTGCCAGCAGCACTGACTTTTACAACTATGGCTACACCTTC. Amino acids: CASSTDFYNYGYTF.